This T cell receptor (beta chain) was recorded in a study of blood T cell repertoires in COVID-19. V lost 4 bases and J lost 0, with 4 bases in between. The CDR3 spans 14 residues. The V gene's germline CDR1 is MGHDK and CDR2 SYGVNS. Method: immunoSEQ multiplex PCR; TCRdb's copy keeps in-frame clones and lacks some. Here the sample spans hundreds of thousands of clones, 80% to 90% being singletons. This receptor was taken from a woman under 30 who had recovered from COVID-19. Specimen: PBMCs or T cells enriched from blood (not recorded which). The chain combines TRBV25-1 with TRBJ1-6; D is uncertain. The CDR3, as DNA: TGTGCCAGCAGTGCCAACTCCTATAATTCACCCCTCCACTTT. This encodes CASSANSYNSPLHF.